These 10 T cell receptor beta chains share one sample of origin, sequenced in a study of OX40 agonist ivuxolimab in advanced cancers. TCRdb's table, derived via immunoSEQ multiplex PCR, lists solely in-frame clones and lacks some. The sample holds some 87,000 clones, roughly 94% seen once. The sequencing used CD4+ or CD8+ T cells sorted from blood, collected in a trial of the OX40 agonist ivuxolimab. These receptors were obtained from an adult with an advanced solid tumor such as melanoma, head and neck, liver or kidney cancer.

This sequence joins TRBV13 and TRBJ2-5, with 12 bases matching TRBD2. This CDR3 contains 17 residues. J was trimmed by 5 bases and V by 3 bases; bases with no gene match: 10. The germline CDR1 and CDR2 sequences are PRHDT and FYEKMQ (reference sequence). The CDR3 is CASSFAGTSGPVETQYF. The CDR3 nucleotides are TGTGCCAGCAGCTTCGCCGGGACTAGCGGGCCGGTGGAGACCCAGTACTTC.

The chain couples TRBV19 to TRBJ1-4, with 9 nucleotides matching TRBD1. In germline, CDR1 is LNHDA, CDR2 SQIVND (reference sequence). The CDR3 extends over 18 amino acids. Trimming at V came to 7 bases and at J to 7 bases, leaving 19 bases not matched to a gene. The CDR3 sequence is CASIPLHFPGQGGEKLFF. The CDR3 DNA sequence: TGTGCCAGTATCCCTCTCCATTTTCCGGGACAGGGAGGTGAAAAACTGTTTTTT.

The rearrangement uses TRBV9 and TRBJ2-1, with TRBD2 as a possible D gene (5 bases). CDR1 is SGDLS and CDR2 is YYNGEE in the germline V gene. V was clipped by 4 bases and J by 5 bases, with 13 bases between them. This CDR3 contains 14 residues. The CDR3 DNA is TGTGCCAGCAGCCTCAGCGGAGGTGACAATGAGCAGTTCTTC. It codes for CASSLSGGDNEQFF.

The CDR3, as DNA: TGTGCCAGCAGCCCGGGGACGAGAAACACCATATATTTT. Protein sequence: CASSPGTRNTIYF. V usage is TRBV5-4 and J usage is TRBJ1-3; weak D call: TRBD1 (5 bases). The CDR3 consists of 13 residues. Germline values: CDR1 SGHNT, CDR2 YYREEE (reference sequence). V was cut by 4 bases and J by 5 bases, with 10 bases left in between.

The gene calls are TRBV6-6 and TRBJ2-7; D remains unclear. This CDR3 contains 12 residues. CDR1 is MNHNY and CDR2 is SVGAGI in the germline V gene (reference sequence). Trimming stripped 2 bases from V and 7 bases from J, with 9 bases between. The CDR3 DNA reads TGTGCCAGCAGTTACCTCCTTTGGGAGCAGTACTTC. Residues: CASSYLLWEQYF.

The CDR3: CASSDLIIEQFF. CDR3 DNA: TGTGCCAGCAGTGATCTGATCATTGAGCAGTTCTTC. This chain connects TRBV6-1 to TRBJ2-1; no definite D call. V lost 3 bases, J lost 9 bases, and 9 bases lay in between. The CDR3 extends over 12 amino acids. Per the germline V gene, CDR1 is MNHNS and CDR2 is SASEGT.

V gene TRBV13 combines with J gene TRBJ1-4; D is perhaps TRBD1 (6 bases). Deletions cut 4 bases from V and 7 bases from J, with 16 bases between. CDR3 length equals 15 residues. Germline-derived CDR1 and CDR2 are PRHDT and FYEKMQ (reference sequence). The CDR3 coding sequence is TGTGCCAGCAGCTCCGGACAGCCAAGGGGTGAAAAACTGTTTTTT. Its protein is CASSSGQPRGEKLFF.

The count of this clone is one. The junction departs from germline at one end; a sequencing error may be responsible. The V and J genes are TRBV7-8 and TRBJ2-3; D unclear. The germline gives CDR1 SGHVS, CDR2 FQNEAQ. This CDR3 region has 13 residues. The CDR3 loop is CASSLGRMEFPHF. The CDR3 DNA sequence: TGTGCCAGCAGCTTAGGCAGAATGGAATTCCCACATTTT.

The chain is built from TRBV15 and TRBJ2-7, with D perhaps matching TRBD2 (6 bases). The V gene's germline CDR1 is LNHNV and CDR2 YYDKDF (reference sequence). This CDR3 contains 13 residues. The V gene lost 1 base and the J gene lost 5 bases, with 9 bases spanning the gap. The CDR3 DNA reads TGTGCCACCAGCAGAGTGGGGGGTCACGAGCAGTACTTC. It translates to CATSRVGGHEQYF. The entire variable domain, with the rest obtained from reference TRBV15 and TRBJ2-7, is as follows: DAMVIQNPRYQVTQFGKPVTLSCSQTLNHNVMYWYQQKSSQAPKLLFHYYDKDFNNEADTPDNFQSRRPNTSFCFLDIRSPGLGDTAMYLCATSRVGGHEQYFGPGTRLTVT.

The rearrangement uses TRBV7-9 and TRBJ2-1; D could derive from TRBD1 or TRBD2 (5 bases each). The germline V and J ends were trimmed by 5 bases and 5 bases, with 10 bases remaining between them. Germline lookup yields CDR1 SEHNR and CDR2 FQNEAQ (reference sequence). The CDR3 totals 13 residues. CDR3 in amino acids: CASSRGAHNEQFF. The CDR3 DNA reads as TGTGCCAGCAGCCGGGGCGCCCACAATGAGCAGTTCTTC.